Sequencing of this T cell receptor (beta chain) was carried out in a study of shared clonotypes between healthy human individuals. Points on this clone: The same CDR3 is also encoded by other DNA sequences in this sample.

Clones were read by immunoSEQ multiplex PCR, and TCRdb kept only the in-frame ones, dropping some. This sample has about 680,000 clones, with about 92% found just once. The naive CD8 fraction comprised CD45RO-negative cells positively selected for CCR7 and excluded terminally differentiated effector memory CD45RA+ cells. The material sequenced was naive CD8+ T cells sorted from blood. The sequence was obtained from a man younger than 45 in good health.

CDR3 loop: CASSLANNEQFF. The CDR3, as DNA: TGTGCCAGCAGCTTAGCGAACAATGAGCAGTTCTTC. The rearrangement uses TRBV7-9 and TRBJ2-1; D not certain. The length of the CDR3 is 12 residues. In germline, CDR1 is SEHNR, CDR2 FQNEAQ (reference sequence). V lost 0 bases and J lost 5, with 2 bases in between.